Presented here are 24 T cell receptor beta chains from one specimen sequenced in a study of blood T cell repertoires in COVID-19 (dated by TCRdb to about 2020). Libraries were built with the immunoSEQ multiplex PCR assay. The table was pulled from immuneACCESS by TCRdb, which kept in-frame rearrangements only. Such tables lose some clones; where checked, under half of the loss comes from unresolved V genes, and the rest has no known cause. Recorded for this sample are 52,000 or so clones; 84% of them occurred a single time. Jointly, the top ten make up approximately 17% of the sample. The sample comprised peripheral blood. These receptors were taken from a man aged 70 or older with active COVID-19.

This rearrangement joins TRBV7-2 to TRBJ2-7; 10 positions agree with TRBD2. Germline V gives CDR1 SGHTA, CDR2 FQGNSA. This CDR3 region has 13 residues. With 8 bases clipped from V and 2 bases from J, the junction kept 3 bases outside the gene matches. The CDR3 DNA reads as TGTGCCAGCGTGGGACTAGCGCCCTACGAGCAGTACTTC. Protein: CASVGLAPYEQYF.

This clone was counted only a few times. The chain recombines TRBV7-9 with TRBJ2-3; TRBD2 matches 15 bases. The CDR3 length is 19 residues. Germline V gives CDR1 SEHNR, CDR2 FQNEAQ (reference sequence). The J segment lost 5 bases and the V segment lost 1 base, leaving 10 bases of the junction unmatched. The CDR3 protein is CASSLGLSPGLAGGDTQYF. The DNA for the CDR3 is TGTGCCAGCAGCTTAGGGCTCAGCCCGGGACTAGCGGGAGGAGATACGCAGTATTTT.

The J gene is TRBJ2-7, the V gene TRBV4-3, with D maybe TRBD2 (6 bases). Germline values: CDR1 LGHNA, CDR2 YSLEER. V gave up 0 bases and J gave up 7 bases, with 13 bases separating them. CDR3 size: 14 residues. The CDR3 loop reads CASSQDTGVREQYF. The CDR3 nucleotides read TGCGCCAGCAGCCAAGATACGGGAGTCAGGGAGCAGTACTTC.

The chain employs TRBV4-2 and TRBJ2-3; TRBD2 might be the D (5 bases). Trimming removed 0 bases at V and 6 bases at J, with 10 bases between. Germline CDR1 is LGHNA and CDR2 is YNFKEQ. This CDR3 region has 14 residues. The CDR3 here is CASSQEVGADTQYF. CDR3 coding DNA: TGTGCCAGCAGCCAAGAGGTGGGAGCGGATACGCAGTATTTT.

V gene TRBV15 combines with J gene TRBJ2-5, with TRBD2 matching over 7 bases. Germline CDR1 and CDR2: LNHNV and YYDKDF (reference sequence). The length of the CDR3 is 13 residues. Losses at the gene ends were 7 bases for V and 0 bases for J; bases not matched to a gene: 2. CDR3 residues: CATTSGNQETQYF. The DNA for the CDR3 is TGTGCCACCACTAGCGGAAACCAAGAGACCCAGTACTTC. Combining the CDR3 with reference TRBV15 and TRBJ2-5 gives the whole variable domain DAMVIQNPRYQVTQFGKPVTLSCSQTLNHNVMYWYQQKSSQAPKLLFHYYDKDFNNEADTPDNFQSRRPNTSFCFLDIRSPGLGDTAMYLCATTSGNQETQYFGPGTRLLVL.

This clone was counted only a few times. The rearrangement links TRBV2 to TRBJ1-5; 10 nucleotides align to TRBD1. This CDR3 contains 13 residues. From germline, CDR1 is SNHLY and CDR2 FYNNEI. The V gene end was trimmed by 6 bases and the J gene end by 5 bases; junction bases not matched to a gene: 1. The CDR3 bases are TGTGCCAGCAGCGGACAGGGGGATCAGCCCCAGCATTTT. Amino acids: CASSGQGDQPQHF.

The chain recombines TRBV2 with TRBJ2-7; a weak D match, TRBD2 (6 bases). V was clipped by 5 bases and J by 1 base, with 15 bases between them. CDR3 length: 15 amino acids. Germline lookup yields CDR1 SNHLY and CDR2 FYNNEI. CDR3 sequence (DNA): TGTGCCAGCAGTCCAGCTAGCGCATTATCCTACGAGCAGTACTTC. This encodes CASSPASALSYEQYF.

As DNA, the CDR3 is TGTGCCAGCAGTTCCTCGTTGACAGGGGGCAAACAAGAGACCCAGTACTTC. Encoded protein: CASSSSLTGGKQETQYF. The chain uses TRBV28 and TRBJ2-5; TRBD1 agrees at 10 bases. V shed 4 bases and J 2 bases; nucleotides not matched to a gene: 10. The CDR3 contains 17 residues. Germline-derived CDR1 and CDR2 are MDHEN and SYDVKM.

The chain uses TRBV7-2 and TRBJ2-7, with D unclear. Trimming shortened V by 2 bases and J by 0 bases, and 11 bases separated the two germline ends. Germline CDR1 is SGHTA and CDR2 is FQGNSA. CDR3 length: 15 amino acids. The CDR3 coding sequence is TGTGCCAGCAGCTTAAACCGTCTAAGCTCCTACGAGCAGTACTTC. This sequence encodes CASSLNRLSSYEQYF.

This clone was detected only once. This chain uses TRBV11-2 with TRBJ2-1, with unresolved D. Germline-derived CDR1 and CDR2 are SGHAT and FQNNGV. The CDR3 runs 12 residues. Trimming took off 5 bases at V and 4 bases at J, with 6 bases between the two ends. Written as DNA, the CDR3 is TGTGCCAGCAGCCCCGGTTACAATGAGCAGTTCTTC. This encodes CASSPGYNEQFF.

This sequence joins TRBV5-4 and TRBJ1-5, with 10 positions matching TRBD1. There are 15 residues in the CDR3. The germline gives CDR1 SGHNT, CDR2 YYREEE (reference sequence). The V and J ends lost 5 bases and 3 bases, in that order; junction bases with no gene match: 5. The CDR3 coding sequence is TGTGCCAGCAGTGCCGGGACAGGGGTCAATCAGCCCCAGCATTTT. This gives the protein CASSAGTGVNQPQHF.

The chain has TRBV10-2 and TRBJ2-1, with 10 bases lining up with TRBD2. CDR3 size: 16 residues. The germline V gene encodes CDR1 WSHSY and CDR2 SAAADI. Germline trimming cut 1 base from V and 5 bases from J; bases unmatched to any gene: 5. In DNA, the CDR3 is TGCGCCAGCAGTGAGTTCCGTAGCGGGAGGAACAATGAGCAGTTCTTC. Its protein is CASSEFRSGRNNEQFF.

The chain joins TRBV7-8 to TRBJ2-1, with TRBD2 identical over 8 bases. The ends lost 4 bases at V and 7 bases at J; junction bases unmatched: 21. This CDR3 spans 19 amino acids. Germline loops: CDR1 SGHVS, CDR2 FQNEAQ. The CDR3 loop is CASSSTRGISGKRGNEQFF. DNA of the CDR3: TGTGCCAGCAGCTCGACAAGGGGAATTAGCGGGAAAAGGGGGAATGAGCAGTTCTTC.

CDR3 sequence: CASSPRQQETQYF. CDR3 coding DNA: TGTGCCAGCTCACCCCGACAGCAAGAGACCCAGTACTTC. The V call is TRBV18, the J call TRBJ2-5; a weak D match, TRBD1 (5 bases). The V and J ends lost 3 bases and 2 bases respectively, with 7 bases between them. This CDR3 has 13 residues. In germline, CDR1 is KGHSH, CDR2 LQKENI.

J is TRBJ1-5 and V is TRBV12-3 or TRBV12-4; a possible D gene is TRBD1 (5 bases). The CDR3 has 12 residues. Trimming shortened V by 8 bases and J by 5 bases, and 10 bases separated the two germline ends. The CDR3: CASSRTYQPQHF. The CDR3 nucleotides are TGTGCCAGCTCGCGGACATATCAGCCCCAGCATTTT.

The chain links TRBV6-5 to TRBJ2-3, with TRBD1 identical over 7 bases. V lost 4 bases and J lost 5; bases outside the gene matches: 9. This CDR3 is 15 amino acids long. The germline CDR1 and CDR2 sequences are MNHEY and SVGAGI. DNA for the CDR3: TGTGCCAGCAGTTCCAGTGGACAGGCGGGAGATACGCAGTATTTT. This encodes CASSSSGQAGDTQYF.

This sequence joins TRBV5-4 and TRBJ1-2; D ambiguous. Germline values: CDR1 SGHNT, CDR2 YYREEE (reference sequence). V dropped 3 bases and J dropped 5 bases, with 8 bases sitting between them. The CDR3 has 12 amino acids. CDR3 protein: CASSYAGYGYTF. CDR3 DNA: TGTGCCAGCAGCTACGCAGGATATGGCTACACCTTC.

The V call is TRBV6-6, the J call TRBJ2-7; D is perhaps TRBD2 (7 bases). The germline V gene encodes CDR1 MNHNY and CDR2 SVGAGI (reference sequence). There are 14 residues in the CDR3. V dropped 5 bases and J dropped 7 bases, with 18 bases sitting between them. The chain's CDR3 is CASSQPGGLREQYF. CDR3 nucleotides: TGTGCCAGCAGTCAGCCGGGGGGCTTGAGAGAGCAGTACTTC.

The CDR3 is CASSPSSGGALNEQFF. CDR3 nucleotide sequence: TGCGCCAGCAGCCCCTCTAGCGGCGGCGCCTTGAATGAGCAGTTCTTC. J is TRBJ2-1 and V is TRBV4-3; 7 bases match TRBD2. The V segment lost 4 bases and the J segment 7 bases; nucleotides outside the gene matches: 13. The CDR3 has 16 residues. Germline CDR1 and CDR2: LGHNA and YSLEER.

The genes are TRBV3-1 (or the pseudogene TRBV3-2) and TRBJ2-1; 12 positions agree with TRBD2. The germline CDR1 and CDR2 sequences are LGHDT and YNNKEL (reference sequence). V shed 0 bases and J 13 bases; nucleotides not matched to a gene: 28. The CDR3 has 22 residues. CDR3 in amino acids: CASSQDLGRTSGKNPSYNGQFF. CDR3 bases: TGTGCCAGCAGCCAAGATCTCGGCCGGACTAGCGGGAAAAATCCCTCCTATAATGGACAGTTCTTC.

V usage is TRBV9 and J usage is TRBJ2-1; 13 bases align to TRBD2. The CDR3 spans 16 residues. Germline-derived CDR1 and CDR2 are SGDLS and YYNGEE. The junction had 7 bases not matched to a gene; V was cut back by 3 bases and J by 7 bases. Here the CDR3 DNA reads TGTGCCAGCAGCGCGGGGGGGACTAGCGGGACGAATGAGCAGTTCTTC. Protein product: CASSAGGTSGTNEQFF.

Of note for this clone: Other DNA sequences from this sample encode an identical CDR3 as well. The V and J genes are TRBV6-5 and TRBJ1-1, with D maybe TRBD1 (5 bases). CDR1 MNHEY and CDR2 SVGAGI come from the germline V gene. V shed 2 bases and J shed 2 bases, with 9 bases lying between them. The CDR3 spans 14 residues. CDR3 residues: CASSYRDSNTEAFF. CDR3 coding DNA: TGTGCCAGCAGTTACCGCGACAGTAACACTGAAGCTTTCTTT.

The rearrangement links TRBV6-2 or TRBV6-3 to TRBJ2-5; 11 bases align to TRBD2. With 5 bases clipped from V and 1 base from J, the junction kept 6 bases outside the gene matches. The CDR3 loop spans 16 amino acids. The germline V gene encodes CDR1 MNHEY and CDR2 SVGEGT. CDR3 in amino acids: CASSPGLAGRQETQYF. CDR3 coding DNA: TGTGCCAGCAGTCCCGGACTAGCGGGCCGCCAAGAGACCCAGTACTTC.

This clone was seen a single time. The DNA of the CDR3 is TGCGCCAGCAGCCCCCTAGCGGGATTAACTGAGCAGTTCTTC. Its translation: CASSPLAGLTEQFF. The chain uses TRBV4-1 and TRBJ2-1; 9 bases map to TRBD2. The V gene's germline CDR1 is MGHRA and CDR2 YSYEKL. J lost 9 bases, V lost 4 bases, and 7 bases had no gene match. This CDR3 contains 14 residues.